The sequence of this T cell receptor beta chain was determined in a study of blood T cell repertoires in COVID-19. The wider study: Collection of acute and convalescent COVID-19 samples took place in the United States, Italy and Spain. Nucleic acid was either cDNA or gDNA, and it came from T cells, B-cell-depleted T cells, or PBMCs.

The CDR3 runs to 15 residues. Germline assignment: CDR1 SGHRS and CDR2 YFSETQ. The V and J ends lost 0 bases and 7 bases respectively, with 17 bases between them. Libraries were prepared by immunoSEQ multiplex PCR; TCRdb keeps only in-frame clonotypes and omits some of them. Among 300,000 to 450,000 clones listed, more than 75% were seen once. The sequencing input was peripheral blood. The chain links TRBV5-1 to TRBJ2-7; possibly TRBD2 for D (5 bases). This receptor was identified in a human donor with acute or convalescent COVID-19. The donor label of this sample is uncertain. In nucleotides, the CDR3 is TGCGCCAGCAGCTTGGTTGGGAGTTTTTCCGGGGAGCAGTACTTC. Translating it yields CASSLVGSFSGEQYF.